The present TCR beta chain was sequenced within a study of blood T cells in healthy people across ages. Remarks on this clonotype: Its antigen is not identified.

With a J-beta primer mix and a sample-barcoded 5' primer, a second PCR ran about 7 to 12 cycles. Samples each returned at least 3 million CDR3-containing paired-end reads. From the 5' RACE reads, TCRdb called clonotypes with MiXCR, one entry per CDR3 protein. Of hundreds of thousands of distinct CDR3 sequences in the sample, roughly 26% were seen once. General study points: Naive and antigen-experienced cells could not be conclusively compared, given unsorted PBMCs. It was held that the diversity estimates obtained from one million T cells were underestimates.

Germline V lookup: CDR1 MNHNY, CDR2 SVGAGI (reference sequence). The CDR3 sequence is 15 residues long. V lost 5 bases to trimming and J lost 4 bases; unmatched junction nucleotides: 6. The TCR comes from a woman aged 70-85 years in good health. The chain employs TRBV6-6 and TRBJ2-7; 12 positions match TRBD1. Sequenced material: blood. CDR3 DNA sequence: TGTGCCAGCAGTAACCCGGGACAGGGGGCTTACGAGCAGTACTTC. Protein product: CASSNPGQGAYEQYF.